A selection of T cell receptor beta chains follows, all from one sample in a study of CD8+CD57+ T cells in acquired aplastic anemia. TCRdb re-analysed the reads in MiXCR, keeping a single row per CDR3 protein. The data contain approximately 200,000 distinct CDR3 sequences, about three fifths of them singletons. Sequencing was done on a sample of sorted CD4+, CD8+, or CD8+CD57+ T cells (not recorded which) from PBMCs. Every receptor here comes from a human donor with severe aplastic anemia or a healthy control (not recorded which). Each CDR3 is given with its conserved first and last residue. A D gene is named only where the DNA matches it firmly. Not all rows give a size; the values are once, few, many and, for expanded clones, a class.

cdr3_nt cdr3_aa v_call clone_size d_call j_call
TGTGCCAGCAGCCAACGGGGGACGGGGTGGACAGGGAAGGACTATGGCTACACCTTC CASSQRGTGWTGKDYGYTF TRBV5-6 medium-sized TRBD1 TRBJ1-2
TGTGCCAGCAGTTTGGGGCTTCGATCACCCCTCCACTTT CASSLGLRSPLHF TRBV27 . . TRBJ1-6
TGTGCCAGCCGACTAGCGGGAGGTTCCAGGGAGCTGTTTTTT CASRLAGGSRELFF TRBV19 . TRBD2 TRBJ2-2
TGTGCCAGCAGTGAAGGGGTAGGATTTGAGCAGTACTTC CASSEGVGFEQYF TRBV2 once . TRBJ2-7
TGTGCCAGCAGTTTAACGGTGGGGGCTGGGGAGCAGTACTTC CASSLTVGAGEQYF TRBV12-3/TRBV12-4 many . TRBJ2-7
TGCAGTGTTGCTGGGGCCAACGTCCTGACTTTC CSVAGANVLTF TRBV20-1 few . TRBJ2-6
TGCAGTGCTAGGGACCGGGACAGGAGCTCCTACGAGCAGTACTTC CSARDRDRSSYEQYF TRBV20-1 . TRBD1 TRBJ2-7
TGCAGTGCTAGAGGGACTAGCGGATATACGCAGTATTTT CSARGTSGYTQYF TRBV20-1 . TRBD2 TRBJ2-3
TGCAGTGCTAGTGAGGGACAGAGGATCTATGGCTACACCTTC CSASEGQRIYGYTF TRBV20-1 . TRBD1 TRBJ1-2
TGCGCCAGCAGCTTGGGTCGGCAAGAGACCCAGTACTTC CASSLGRQETQYF TRBV5-1 few . TRBJ2-5
TGTGCCAGTAGAAATGAAAGGACCGCCAAAAATTCACCCCTCCACTTT CASRNERTAKNSPLHF TRBV19 many . TRBJ1-6
TGTGCCTGCAGTTCGGGGGGTAGCAATCAGCCCCAGCATTTT CACSSGGSNQPQHF TRBV12-3/TRBV12-4 . . TRBJ1-5
TGTGCCAGCAGTGAAGTGGGAAGGTCGAGGAACACTGAAGCTTTCTTT CASSEVGRSRNTEAFF TRBV2 . . TRBJ1-1
TGTGCCACGGGGACGGGCTCCTACGAGCAGTACTTC CATGTGSYEQYF TRBV10-3 . . TRBJ2-7
TGTGCCAGCAGTTCGCCTCGGACAGGGTTGTTTGCTGAAGCTTTCTTT CASSSPRTGLFAEAFF TRBV7-9 few TRBD1 TRBJ1-1
TGTGCCAGCAGCTTAAGTGGCAGCTCTTTCGCCGGGGAGCTGTTTTTT CASSLSGSSFAGELFF TRBV7-3 . . TRBJ2-2